This T cell receptor beta chain derives from a study of glioma-infiltrating T cells after dendritic cell vaccination. Study details: Samples are from glioblastoma patients in Phase I and II dendritic cell vaccine trials. Dendritic cell vaccine was injected intradermally three times, biweekly.

Up to about 2 ug genomic DNA was used for TCRB CDR3 amplification. The data were produced by immunoSEQ multiplex PCR, yet TCRdb's version contains in-frame clones alone and is incomplete. The table shows almost 90,000 clones, with roughly 87% occurring only once. The germline CDR1 and CDR2 sequences are LGHNA and YSLEER. The CDR3 has 14 amino acids. V trimming: 5 bases; J trimming: 6 bases; junction bases outside the gene matches: 8. The time point here: after dendritic cell vaccination, including at tumor progression/relapse. The chain recombines TRBV4-3 with TRBJ2-3, with 7 bases lining up with TRBD1. The specimen comprised blood, sampled after dendritic cell vaccination. This receptor was taken from a human donor with glioblastoma. This chain's CDR3 is CASSSQGDVDTQYF. The CDR3, as DNA: TGCGCCAGCAGCTCCCAGGGGGACGTCGATACGCAGTATTTT.